The rows below give T cell receptor beta chains drawn from one sample of a study of human T cells and chemical hapten exposure. TCRdb reprocessed the RACE reads with MiXCR, giving one entry per CDR3 protein. The data contain 250,000 or so distinct CDR3 sequences, almost 8% of them singletons. Sequenced here: whole blood, sampled in connection with sensitization to the hapten diphenylcyclopropenone (DPC). The receptors were sampled from a young man with alopecia areata. Some clones in this sample may be carry-over from other donors' samples. Both conserved end residues are part of each CDR3. Each record gives: J gene, clone size, V gene, D gene, CDR3 DNA, CDR3 protein. D genes are given only for firm matches. Rows may omit the clone size; those that give it use once, few, many or a size class.

TRBJ1-1	-	TRBV5-1	-	TGCGCCAGCAGCTTGTACGCGACAGGAGAACATGAAGCTTTCTTT	CASSLYATGEHEAFF
TRBJ2-2	few	TRBV5-1	-	TGCGCCAGCAGCTTGGAGACGGGGACCGGGGAGCTGTTTTTT	CASSLETGTGELFF
TRBJ1-4	-	TRBV18	-	TGTGCCAGCTCATTTAGCTGGGGTAATGAAAAACTGTTTTTT	CASSFSWGNEKLFF
TRBJ2-7	few	TRBV12-3/TRBV12-4	TRBD2	TGTGCCAGCAGTTTGGACCTCGGGGGGAGGTACTTC	CASSLDLGGRYF
TRBJ1-5	many	TRBV9	TRBD1	TGTGCCAGCAGTCCCGGACAGGGGGCAGATCAGCCCCAGCATTTT	CASSPGQGADQPQHF
TRBJ1-2	few	TRBV29-1	-	TGCAGCGTTGAAGATGCGGGGGTCTATGGCTACACCTTC	CSVEDAGVYGYTF
TRBJ1-5	-	TRBV20-1	-	TGCAGTGCTAGAGTTGCGGGGAATAGCAATCAGCCCCAGCATTTT	CSARVAGNSNQPQHF
TRBJ1-1	many	TRBV2	-	TGTGCCAGCAGTCGACAGGTTACTGAAGCTTTCTTT	CASSRQVTEAFF
TRBJ2-1	few	TRBV27	TRBD2	TGTGCCAGCAGTCCTTATAGCGGGGGGGCGGCTGAGCAGTTCTTC	CASSPYSGGAAEQFF
TRBJ2-2	many	TRBV10-3	-	TGTGCCACCCGACAGACGGCCGGGGAGCTGTTTTTT	CATRQTAGELFF
TRBJ1-1	-	TRBV4-2	-	TGTGCCAGCAGCCTGGGGGGCGGTGAGGACACTGAAGCTTTCTTT	CASSLGGGEDTEAFF
TRBJ2-7	many	TRBV5-1	-	TGCGCCAGCAGCTTGGCCTTGGACAACAAACCCTACGAGCAGTACTTC	CASSLALDNKPYEQYF
TRBJ1-2	-	TRBV20-1	-	TGCAGTGGGGAGACCTCGGACGGGGATGGCTACACCTTC	CSGETSDGDGYTF
TRBJ2-3	many	TRBV5-1	-	TGCGCCAGCAGCAGTACTACGGGCACAGATACGCAGTATTTT	CASSSTTGTDTQYF
TRBJ1-1	-	TRBV12-3/TRBV12-4	-	TGTGCCAGCAGTTTCGGTGGGGTGAACACTGAAGCTTTCTTT	CASSFGGVNTEAFF
TRBJ2-1	many	TRBV27	-	TGTGCCAGCAGTTTGCGGGGCTCCTACAATGAGCAGTTCTTC	CASSLRGSYNEQFF
TRBJ1-2	few	TRBV9	TRBD1	TGTGCCAGCAGCTGGACAGGGAACTATGGCTACACCTTC	CASSWTGNYGYTF
TRBJ2-1	few	TRBV6-5	-	TGTGCCAGCAGTCTCTCAGGGGTCCGGGGGACACGCGAGCAGTTCTTC	CASSLSGVRGTREQFF
TRBJ2-4	few	TRBV4-1	-	TGCGCCAGCAGCCAAGATACAGGGCAGGGGAACAACATTCAGTACTTC	CASSQDTGQGNNIQYF
TRBJ2-1	-	TRBV2	TRBD1	TGTGCCAGCAGTGAGATACAGGGGTATCAGTTCTTC	CASSEIQGYQFF
TRBJ1-1	many	TRBV7-9	-	TGTGCCAGCAGCTCAAGCGGCGCTGAAGCTTTCTTT	CASSSSGAEAFF
TRBJ2-3	-	TRBV24-1	TRBD2	TGTGCCACCAGTGATTTCCGCATTGGGACTAGCGGGACCCATACGCAGTATTTT	CATSDFRIGTSGTHTQYF
TRBJ2-7	many	TRBV7-3	TRBD1	TGTGCCAGCAGCTTAGACAGGGGAAGGAACGAGCAGTACTTC	CASSLDRGRNEQYF
TRBJ2-1	-	TRBV20-1	-	TGCAGTGCCAAGAAGGGGGTCCGCTCCAATGAGCAGTTCTTC	CSAKKGVRSNEQFF
TRBJ1-1	-	TRBV7-2	-	TGTGCCAGCAGCTTAGTCACTTCGAACACTGAAGCTTTCTTT	CASSLVTSNTEAFF
TRBJ1-6	-	TRBV15	-	TGTGCCACCAGCCCAGCGCCCGCTTCACCCCTCCACTTT	CATSPAPASPLHF
TRBJ1-1	few	TRBV25-1	TRBD1	TGTGCCAGCAGTGTCCCCCGGGGAGGGGGCGAAGGCACTGAAGCTTTCTTT	CASSVPRGGGEGTEAFF
TRBJ2-7	few	TRBV5-1	-	TGCGCCAGCAGGACTCGGACGGAGAATTTTTACGAGCAGTACTTC	CASRTRTENFYEQYF
TRBJ1-6	-	TRBV4-3	-	TGCGCCAGCAGCCAAGAATTGGGGGGGTTTTCGAATTCACCCCTCCACTTT	CASSQELGGFSNSPLHF
TRBJ1-1	many	TRBV11-1	-	TGTGCCAGCAGCTTATGGGACACCCACACTGAAGCTTTCTTT	CASSLWDTHTEAFF
TRBJ1-2	-	TRBV7-2	TRBD1	TGTGCCAGCAGCTTAGGCCCTACGGACAGGGTTAATCTCTATGGCTACACCTTC	CASSLGPTDRVNLYGYTF
TRBJ1-5	many	TRBV7-9	-	TGTGCCAGCAGCTTTACAGGTGGGGAGAGTCAGCCCCAGCATTTT	CASSFTGGESQPQHF
TRBJ1-2	many	TRBV24-1	TRBD1	TGTGCCACCAGTGATGGGGACAGCACCCGGGAGAACTATGGCTACACCTTC	CATSDGDSTRENYGYTF
TRBJ2-7	few	TRBV18	-	TGTGCCAGCTCACCTCCCGGGACAAGCCCCTACGAGCAGTACTTC	CASSPPGTSPYEQYF
TRBJ1-2	-	TRBV5-5	-	TGTGCCAGCAGCTTGGACAGGGCCAGCCCTGGCTACACCTTC	CASSLDRASPGYTF
TRBJ2-1	many	TRBV7-7	-	TGTGCCAGCAGCTTAGATGTCTACGATGAGCAGTTCTTC	CASSLDVYDEQFF
TRBJ2-2	few	TRBV27	TRBD2	TGTGCCAGCAAAAGACTAGCGGGTCACTCCGGGGAGCTGTTTTTT	CASKRLAGHSGELFF
TRBJ1-2	-	TRBV5-1	TRBD1	TGCGCCAGCAGCCGGAAGGTACAGGGGGCCTTATTCAACTATGGCTACACCTTC	CASSRKVQGALFNYGYTF
TRBJ2-1	few	TRBV7-9	-	TGTGCCAGCAGCTCGAGGGGTGGTATTACGTATGAGCAGTTCTTC	CASSSRGGITYEQFF
TRBJ1-5	-	TRBV12-3/TRBV12-4	-	TGTGCCAGCAGTTTTTCCGGAGGTAATGGCAATCAGCCCCAGCATTTT	CASSFSGGNGNQPQHF
TRBJ2-1	-	TRBV20-1	-	TGCAGTGCTAAAGATAGCTTCTCCTACAATGAGCAGTTCTTC	CSAKDSFSYNEQFF
TRBJ1-5	many	TRBV6-5	-	TGTGCCAGCAGCCACCGCAGGAATCAGCCCCAGCATTTT	CASSHRRNQPQHF
TRBJ2-1	-	TRBV7-2	-	TGTGCCAGCAGCAAAAGTGGGTACCTGCCAGACAATGAGCAGTTCTTC	CASSKSGYLPDNEQFF
TRBJ1-5	-	TRBV12-3/TRBV12-4	-	TGTGCCAGCACCGGGGAACTCGATCAGCCCCAGCATTTT	CASTGELDQPQHF
TRBJ2-3	few	TRBV29-1	-	TGCAGCGTTGTTCTAGCAGAGACAGGCCGGGGCACAGATACGCAGTATTTT	CSVVLAETGRGTDTQYF
TRBJ1-6	-	TRBV5-6	TRBD1	TGTGCCAGCACGGGACAGGTTAATTCACCCCTCCACTTT	CASTGQVNSPLHF
TRBJ2-2	many	TRBV28	-	TGTGCCAGCAGGTCGAACACCGGGGAGCTGTTTTTT	CASRSNTGELFF
TRBJ2-5	few	TRBV6-5	TRBD2	TGTGCCAGCAGTTACTCCCAGGGAGGGCTTGGGGAGACCCAGTACTTC	CASSYSQGGLGETQYF
TRBJ1-2	few	TRBV12-3/TRBV12-4	TRBD1	TGTGCCAGCAGTCTTGGGACAGGGAGGGATGGCTACACCTTC	CASSLGTGRDGYTF
TRBJ2-2	-	TRBV12-3/TRBV12-4	TRBD1	TGTGCCAGCAGTTTAGTTAGGACAGGGAGCACCGGGGAGCTGTTTTTT	CASSLVRTGSTGELFF
TRBJ1-5	few	TRBV20-1	-	TGCAGTGCTAATTTAAGGGATGCTCAGCCCCAGCATTTT	CSANLRDAQPQHF
TRBJ2-3	many	TRBV10-3	-	TGTGCCGTACGAACTGGAGGTCCGCAGTATTTT	CAVRTGGPQYF
TRBJ1-2	many	TRBV12-3/TRBV12-4	TRBD1	TGTGCCAGCAGAACGATACCACGACAGGGGGCAGGCGGCTACACCTTC	CASRTIPRQGAGGYTF
TRBJ1-5	few	TRBV20-1	TRBD1	TGCAGTGCTAGAGAGACAGGGGGATTTCAGCCCCAGCATTTT	CSARETGGFQPQHF
TRBJ1-5	-	TRBV7-9	-	TGTGCCAGCAGCTCCGCCGACAGCGCCAATCAGCCCCAGCATTTT	CASSSADSANQPQHF
TRBJ1-1	few	TRBV5-1	-	TGCGCCAGCAGCTCGGCCCCGGGGATACTGAACACTGAAGCTTTCTTT	CASSSAPGILNTEAFF
TRBJ1-2	few	TRBV6-6	TRBD1	TGTGCCAGCAGTAAGGGACAGGGTAACTATGGCTACACCTTC	CASSKGQGNYGYTF